This is a list of T cell receptor beta chains from one sample in a study of CD8+ T cells in alopecia areata. Sequencing was performed with immunoSEQ multiplex PCR; in TCRdb, only in-frame clones are kept and a portion is missing. The repertoire holds approximately 140,000 clones, with around 47% as singletons. The sample was CD4+ T cells sorted from blood. The receptors stem from a human donor with alopecia areata. Each CDR3 is given with its conserved first and last residue. The order of the fields is D gene, V gene, clone size, J gene, CDR3 protein, CDR3 DNA. The D gene is left open where the match is weak. The size entry is marked missing in some rows and otherwise reads once, few, many or a size class.

d_call: .; v_call: TRBV28; clone_size: .; j_call: TRBJ1-2; cdr3_aa: CASSSGQHTYYGYTF; cdr3_nt: TGTGCCAGCAGCAGTGGACAGCACACCTACTATGGCTACACCTTC
d_call: .; v_call: TRBV10-3; clone_size: few; j_call: TRBJ2-1; cdr3_aa: CAISELQVTYNEQFF; cdr3_nt: TGTGCCATCAGTGAGCTTCAAGTCACCTACAATGAGCAGTTCTTC
d_call: .; v_call: TRBV7-8; clone_size: .; j_call: TRBJ2-1; cdr3_aa: CASRTGRGYNEQFF; cdr3_nt: TGTGCCAGCCGTACCGGGAGAGGCTACAATGAGCAGTTCTTC
d_call: .; v_call: TRBV5-1; clone_size: .; j_call: TRBJ2-7; cdr3_aa: CASSPTPSYEQYF; cdr3_nt: TGCGCCAGCAGTCCCACCCCGTCGTACGAGCAGTACTTC
d_call: TRBD2; v_call: TRBV28; clone_size: .; j_call: TRBJ2-7; cdr3_aa: CASSPMAGLVNENEQYF; cdr3_nt: TGTGCCAGCAGTCCTATGGCGGGACTAGTGAACGAAAACGAGCAGTACTTC
d_call: .; v_call: TRBV7-9; clone_size: .; j_call: TRBJ1-2; cdr3_aa: CASSLVLSGNGYTF; cdr3_nt: TGTGCCAGCAGCTTAGTTCTCTCGGGGAATGGCTACACCTTC
d_call: .; v_call: TRBV29-1; clone_size: .; j_call: TRBJ1-1; cdr3_aa: CSGSTVTEAFF; cdr3_nt: TGCAGCGGGAGTACGGTAACTGAAGCTTTCTTT
d_call: .; v_call: TRBV29-1; clone_size: few; j_call: TRBJ2-7; cdr3_aa: CSVGKETYEQYF; cdr3_nt: TGCAGCGTTGGCAAAGAAACCTACGAGCAGTACTTC
d_call: TRBD1; v_call: TRBV5-1; clone_size: .; j_call: TRBJ2-1; cdr3_aa: CASRDRDQGMKQFF; cdr3_nt: TGCGCCAGCAGAGACAGGGACCAGGGAATGAAGCAGTTCTTC
d_call: TRBD2; v_call: TRBV18; clone_size: .; j_call: TRBJ2-7; cdr3_aa: CASSPAGTRSYEQYF; cdr3_nt: TGTGCCAGCTCACCCGCCGGGACTAGAAGTTACGAGCAGTACTTC
d_call: .; v_call: TRBV5-4; clone_size: few; j_call: TRBJ2-1; cdr3_aa: CASRKGGRPDNEQFF; cdr3_nt: TGTGCCAGCAGGAAGGGAGGCCGGCCCGACAATGAGCAGTTCTTC
d_call: TRBD1; v_call: TRBV29-1; clone_size: .; j_call: TRBJ1-1; cdr3_aa: CSVEYRGRVGTEAFF; cdr3_nt: TGCAGCGTTGAATACAGGGGGCGAGTAGGGACTGAAGCTTTCTTT
d_call: TRBD2; v_call: TRBV30; clone_size: once; j_call: TRBJ2-1; cdr3_aa: CAWVGLAGVRQFF; cdr3_nt: TGTGCCTGGGTCGGACTAGCGGGAGTTCGGCAGTTCTTC
d_call: .; v_call: TRBV29-1; clone_size: .; j_call: TRBJ1-2; cdr3_aa: CSVEAGGGGYTF; cdr3_nt: TGCAGCGTTGAAGCTGGGGGCGGTGGCTACACCTTC